The sample holds many counts of the clone carrying this T cell receptor (beta chain). The antigen is unknown. This specimen belongs to a study of read filtering for tumor transcriptome and immune sequencing. The library was built from roughly 400 ng RNA with molecular barcoded adaptors for alpha/delta and beta/gamma chains. Via MiXCR, TCRdb re-called the reads, giving one row per CDR3 protein. The sample consists of approximately 43,000 distinct CDR3 sequences, around 15% of them appearing once. Overall study results and limits: Roughly four fifths of IR-seq clonotypes had one read, totaling about 3.5% of reads; RNA-seq: about 70% and 40%.

This CDR3 is built from 17 residues. CDR1 and CDR2 (germline): LGHDT, YNNKEL (reference sequence). With V trimmed by 4 bases and J by 2 bases, 5 bases remained unmatched. This receptor was identified in a donor aged 40 or over with multiple myeloma. The chain is built from TRBV3-1 and TRBJ2-3; 14 bases map to TRBD2. The sample was a population of CD138-negative cells sorted from bone marrow. The CDR3 DNA reads TGTGCCAGCAGCCCGGGACTAGCGGGAGAATCCACAGATACGCAGTATTTT. Protein sequence: CASSPGLAGESTDTQYF.